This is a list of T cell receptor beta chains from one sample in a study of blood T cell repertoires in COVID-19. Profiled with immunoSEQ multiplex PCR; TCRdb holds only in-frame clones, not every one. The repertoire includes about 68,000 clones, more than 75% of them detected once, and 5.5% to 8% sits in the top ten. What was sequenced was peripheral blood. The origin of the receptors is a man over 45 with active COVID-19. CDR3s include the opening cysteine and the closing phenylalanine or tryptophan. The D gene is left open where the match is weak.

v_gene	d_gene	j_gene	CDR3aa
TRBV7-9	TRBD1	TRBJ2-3	CASSPPFRQGNTQYF
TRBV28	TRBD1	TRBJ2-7	CASRLGGAVGSYEQYF
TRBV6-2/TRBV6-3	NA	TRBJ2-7	CASSYEGSFVRSEQYF
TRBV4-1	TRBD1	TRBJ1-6	CASSQVGQGRNSPLHF
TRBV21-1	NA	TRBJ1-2	CASSNCYYYGYTF
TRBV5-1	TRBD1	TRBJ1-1	CASSYTGTGGRGAFF
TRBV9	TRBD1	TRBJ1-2	CASSRDRGLGYTF
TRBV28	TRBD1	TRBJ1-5	CASSLRDSLNQPQHF
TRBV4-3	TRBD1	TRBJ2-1	CASSQATGDLVYSYNEQFF
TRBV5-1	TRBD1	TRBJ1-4	CASNAGGAGEKLFF
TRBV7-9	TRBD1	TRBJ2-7	CASSLPGTGVEQYF
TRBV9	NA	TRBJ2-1	CASSVVGRTNDEQFF
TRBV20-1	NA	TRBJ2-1	CSASLPSPPQFF
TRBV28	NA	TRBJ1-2	CASSPGQGGYGYTF
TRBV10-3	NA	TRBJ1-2	CAISQQGVGYTF
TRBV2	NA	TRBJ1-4	CASSEEGYEKLFF
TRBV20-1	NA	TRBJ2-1	CSASIGSGRFNEQFF
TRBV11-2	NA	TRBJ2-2	CASSLRSGTGELFF
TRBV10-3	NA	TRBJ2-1	CAIRGDDTGNEQFF
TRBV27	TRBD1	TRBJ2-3	CASSPSRQGGDTQYF
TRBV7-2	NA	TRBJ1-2	CASSLGQGIGYTF
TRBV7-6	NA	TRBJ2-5	CASSLEWREMETQYF
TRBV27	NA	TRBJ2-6	CASSLLGRAGSGANVLTF
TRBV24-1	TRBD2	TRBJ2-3	CATSDRASGRVYF
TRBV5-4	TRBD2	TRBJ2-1	CASSIPTSGRGNEQFF
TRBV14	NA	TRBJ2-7	CASSHRDTPYEQYF
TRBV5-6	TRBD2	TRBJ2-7	CASSSLAGVLYEQYF
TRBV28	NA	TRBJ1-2	CASSAPQGSGYGYTF
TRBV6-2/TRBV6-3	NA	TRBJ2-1	CASSGQTYNEQFF
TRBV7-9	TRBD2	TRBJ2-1	CASSRRTSGSYNEQFF
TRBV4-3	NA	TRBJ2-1	CASSQGGGGPVNEQFF
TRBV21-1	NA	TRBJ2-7	CASIRQITYEQYF
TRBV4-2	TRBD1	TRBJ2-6	CASSERQGWDSGANVLTF
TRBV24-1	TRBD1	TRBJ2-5	CATSDRTGVETQYF
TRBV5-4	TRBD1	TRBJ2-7	CASSLYRGGNEQYF
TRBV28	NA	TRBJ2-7	CASMRTGSYEQYF
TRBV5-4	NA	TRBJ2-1	CASSLGALTANEQFF
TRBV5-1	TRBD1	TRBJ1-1	CASSLTGDTEAFF
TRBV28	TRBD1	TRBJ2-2	CASSSLVILGTGGDTGELFF
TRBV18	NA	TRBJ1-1	CASSPTSTEAFF
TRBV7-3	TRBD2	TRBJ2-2	CASSPIGLGTKGGELFF
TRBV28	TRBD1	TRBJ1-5	CASSETGGNQPQHF
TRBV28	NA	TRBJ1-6	CASSLMQGRNSPLHF
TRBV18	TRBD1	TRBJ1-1	CASSPRTGANTEAFF
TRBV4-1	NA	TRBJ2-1	CASSPPANEQFF
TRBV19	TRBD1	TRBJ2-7	CASRRQGGSYEQYF
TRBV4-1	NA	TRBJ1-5	CASSLDPYGGFQPQHF
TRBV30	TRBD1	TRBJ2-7	CACSTGAYEQYF
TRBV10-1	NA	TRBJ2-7	CARGGVSYEQYF
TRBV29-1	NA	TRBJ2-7	CSVCYSYEQYF
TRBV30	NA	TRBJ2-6	CAWGMPGTGANVLTF
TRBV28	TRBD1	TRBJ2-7	CATLTGTGGSYEQYF
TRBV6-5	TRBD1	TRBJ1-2	CASKGQGGQGYTF
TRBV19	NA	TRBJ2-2	CASLWDKNTGELFF